This passage covers 4 T cell receptor beta chains from one sample sequenced in a study of CD4 and CD8 cells across lung adenocarcinoma regions. MiXCR was run by TCRdb on the PCR reads, yielding one entry per CDR3 protein. Among approximately 9,600 distinct CDR3 sequences listed, about 51% were seen once. Sequencing used CD4+ T cells from the margin of a lung tumor. Receptors were obtained from a male donor with lung adenocarcinoma. The CD4 and CD8 labels of this study may be unreliable.

This clonotype is labeled medium-sized. One end of the junction fails to match germline, which may point to a read error. The V call is TRBV27, the J call TRBJ2-3; 10 positions agree with TRBD1. Germline assignment: CDR1 MNHEY and CDR2 SMNVEV (reference sequence). The CDR3 is 11 amino acids. The CDR3 DNA reads as TGTGCCAGCAGTTCCGGGACAGGGGCATTTTTT. Protein: CASSSGTGAFF.

The chain couples TRBV6-5 to TRBJ2-1; D not certain. The J call is uncertain, as TRBJ2-5 better fits the DNA end. CDR1 is MNHEY, CDR2 SVGAGI, per germline. The CDR3 spans 16 residues. In nucleotides, the CDR3 is TGTGCCAGCAGTTACACCCGAGGCAGGAGTCAAGAGACCCAGTACTTC. It translates to CASSYTRGRSQETQYF.

This clonotype occurred a few times. The chain recombines TRBV9 with TRBJ2-1, with D uncertain. The V end lost 0 bases, the J end lost 12 bases, and 13 bases lay between the germline ends. Germline V lookup: CDR1 SGDLS, CDR2 YYNGEE. The CDR3 sequence is 13 residues long. CDR3 nucleotides: TGTGCCAGCAGCGTAGTGGGTGTAGGGTCGCAGTTCTTC. Translating gives CASSVVGVGSQFF.

The rearrangement joins TRBV6-1 to TRBJ2-1; no definite D call. Germline V gives CDR1 MNHNS, CDR2 SASEGT. The CDR3 runs 13 residues. Trimming took 9 bases from V and 1 from J, leaving 10 bases between them. The CDR3 DNA follows: TGTGCCAGAGGTGGGTCATCCTACAATGAGCAGTTCTTC. This translates into CARGGSSYNEQFF.